The 11 T cell receptor beta chains presented below share a single source sample, sequenced in a study of blood T cell repertoires in COVID-19. Produced via immunoSEQ multiplex PCR; TCRdb's table is partial and in-frame only. The table lists approximately 120,000 clones, roughly 87% of them singletons. The sequencing sample was made of peripheral blood. The receptors here all came from a woman older than 75 with acute or convalescent COVID-19.

V gene TRBV19 combines with J gene TRBJ2-1; D possibly corresponds to TRBD1 (7 bases). The CDR3 sequence is 14 residues long. V was trimmed by 2 bases and J by 10 bases, leaving 15 bases between them. Looked up from germline, CDR1 is LNHDA and CDR2 is SQIVND (reference sequence). The CDR3 region is CASSISRTGLEQFF. CDR3 sequence (DNA): TGTGCCAGTAGTATATCACGGACAGGACTAGAGCAGTTCTTC. The entire variable domain, with the rest obtained from reference TRBV19 and TRBJ2-1, is as follows: DGGITQSPKYLFRKEGQNVTLSCEQNLNHDAMYWYRQDPGQGLRLIYYSQIVNDFQKGDIAEGYSVSREKKESFPLTVTSAQKNPTAFYLCASSISRTGLEQFFGPGTRLTVL.

This clone was detected only once. V gene TRBV18 combines with J gene TRBJ2-2; TRBD1 aligns across 7 bases. The CDR3 spans 16 residues. Germline CDR1 and CDR2: KGHSH and LQKENI. V trimming: 0 bases; J trimming: 3 bases; junction bases outside the gene matches: 4. CDR3 region: CASSPPNRGDTGELFF. The CDR3 bases are TGTGCCAGCTCACCACCGAACAGGGGAGACACCGGGGAGCTGTTTTTT.

This clone was recorded a few times. V is TRBV5-1 and J is TRBJ2-5, with 7 bases fitting TRBD1. The CDR3 length is 13 residues. Germline-derived CDR1 and CDR2 are SGHRS and YFSETQ. V lost 4 bases, J lost 4 bases, and 4 bases stayed unmatched. CDR3: CASSGTGVETQYF. In nucleotides, the CDR3 is TGCGCCAGCAGCGGAACAGGGGTAGAGACCCAGTACTTC. The whole variable domain, filled in from reference TRBV5-1 and TRBJ2-5, reads KAGVTQTPRYLIKTRGQQVTLSCSPISGHRSVSWYQQTPGQGLQFLFEYFSETQRNKGNFPGRFSGRQFSNSRSEMNVSTLELGDSALYLCASSGTGVETQYFGPGTRLLVL.

The V gene is TRBV5-1, the J gene TRBJ1-1, with 8 bases identical to TRBD1. The germline CDR1 and CDR2 sequences are SGHRS and YFSETQ. There are 15 residues in the CDR3. The V and J ends lost 7 bases and 3 bases, in that order; junction bases with no gene match: 11. CDR3 bases: TGCGCCAGCGCCCGACAGGGGCCCCAGTACACTGAAGCTTTCTTT. Its protein product is CASARQGPQYTEAFF.

This clone has more than one count but fewer than ten. This chain connects TRBV7-2 to TRBJ1-3, with 7 bases aligning to TRBD1. The germline CDR1 and CDR2 sequences are SGHTA and FQGNSA. The junction had 4 bases not matched to a gene; V was cut back by 6 bases and J by 5 bases. The CDR3 spans 13 residues. CDR3 in amino acids: CASSTGVRNTIYF. In nucleotides, the CDR3 is TGTGCCAGCAGTACAGGGGTACGAAACACCATATATTTT.

The chain uses TRBV6-5 and TRBJ1-4; tentatively, D is TRBD1 (5 bases). CDR1 MNHEY and CDR2 SVGAGI come from the germline V gene. The CDR3 spans 12 residues. Trimming left V 7 bases short and J 8 bases short, with 11 bases between. The CDR3 DNA reads as TGTGCCAGCACAGGGCCTGACGAAAAACTGTTTTTT. The encoded protein is CASTGPDEKLFF.

The rearrangement links TRBV9 to TRBJ2-5; D is perhaps TRBD2 (6 bases). The V and J ends lost 4 bases and 1 base respectively, with 14 bases between them. The CDR3 sequence is 15 residues long. CDR1 SGDLS and CDR2 YYNGEE come from the germline V gene. The CDR3 DNA is TGTGCCAGCAGCCCACCCGGACTACCCCAAGAGACCCAGTACTTC. This translates into CASSPPGLPQETQYF.

The chain employs TRBV28 and TRBJ2-7; TRBD2 matches at 10 bases. Trimming cost V 6 bases and J 2 bases; bases outside gene matches: 4. In germline, CDR1 is MDHEN, CDR2 SYDVKM. There are 14 residues in the CDR3. CDR3 loop: CASSTGTSAYEQYV. The CDR3 region has the DNA TGTGCCAGCAGCACCGGGACTAGCGCCTACGAGCAGTACGTC.

CDR3 loop: CASSDPGRAGELFF. The DNA for the CDR3 is TGTGCCAGCAGTGATCCCGGGAGGGCCGGGGAGCTGTTTTTT. This chain uses TRBV25-1 with TRBJ2-2, with 8 nucleotides matching TRBD2. Germline assignment: CDR1 MGHDK and CDR2 SYGVNS. The ends lost 3 bases at V and 6 bases at J; junction bases unmatched: 3. The CDR3 spans 14 residues.

The CDR3 nucleotides read TGTGCCACCCGGGACTTAGGAGAAGAGACCCAGTACTTC. This encodes CATRDLGEETQYF. The J gene is TRBJ2-5, the V gene TRBV12-3 or TRBV12-4, with D perhaps TRBD2 (6 bases). This CDR3 is 13 amino acids long. V lost 10 bases and J lost 3, with 15 bases in between.

The chain carries TRBV4-1 and TRBJ1-2; TRBD1 matches 11 bases. With V trimmed by 3 bases and J by 5 bases, 8 bases remained unmatched. Germline CDR1 and CDR2: MGHRA and YSYEKL. The CDR3 totals 16 residues. In nucleotides, the CDR3 is TGCGCCAGCAGCCATGCGGACAGGGGGCGGTTGTATGGCTACACCTTC. Residues: CASSHADRGRLYGYTF.